These T cell receptor beta chains were read from a single sample in a study of T cells after yellow fever vaccination. TCRdb re-derived calls from the 5' RACE reads in MiXCR, one entry per CDR3 protein. The sample carries just under 600,000 distinct CDR3 sequences, 13% recorded once. Source: PBMCs, taken on the day of the yellow fever booster vaccination. The receptors shown here come from a man aged 25-45 years who received the YFV17D yellow fever vaccine. The CDR3 runs from the conserved cysteine through the conserved F or W. A D gene is named only where the DNA matches it firmly. Clone sizes are given selectively: once, few, many, or a class where the clone is expanded.

D | J | size | V | DNA | CDR3
. | TRBJ2-1 | . | TRBV27 | TGTGCCAGCAGTCGGGGACTCGAGCAGTTCTTC | CASSRGLEQFF
TRBD2 | TRBJ2-1 | few | TRBV19 | TGTGCCAGTAGGCTAGCGGGAGTTCGGCATGAGCAGTTCTTC | CASRLAGVRHEQFF
TRBD1 | TRBJ1-4 | few | TRBV5-1 | TGCGCCAGCAGCCGACAGGGACCTAACACTAATGAAAAACTGTTTTTT | CASSRQGPNTNEKLFF
TRBD1 | TRBJ2-1 | . | TRBV29-1 | TGCAGCGTTGCCGGGACAGGGGTGAGGAATGAGCAGTTCTTC | CSVAGTGVRNEQFF
. | TRBJ2-4 | . | TRBV18 | TGTGCCAGCTCCCCACCGGAGTCGAACATTCAGTACTTC | CASSPPESNIQYF
. | TRBJ1-5 | few | TRBV9 | TGTGCCAGCAGCGTCGGGTCCAATCAGCCCCAGCATTTT | CASSVGSNQPQHF
TRBD1 | TRBJ2-1 | few | TRBV7-6 | TGTGCCAGCAGCGCCACCGGGACAGGGACTTATCGGTTCTTC | CASSATGTGTYRFF
TRBD2 | TRBJ2-2 | few | TRBV12-3/TRBV12-4 | TGTGCCAGCCGGAGCGGGAGCTTGAACACCGGGGAGCTGTTTTTT | CASRSGSLNTGELFF
. | TRBJ2-7 | many | TRBV12-3/TRBV12-4 | TGTGCCAGCAGCCGGGATATCTACGAGCAGTACTTC | CASSRDIYEQYF
. | TRBJ1-5 | . | TRBV6-2/TRBV6-3 | TGTGCCAGCAGTTCCTCGGACGGACCGTTAGGGGGGCCCCAGCATTTT | CASSSSDGPLGGPQHF
. | TRBJ2-1 | few | TRBV12-3/TRBV12-4 | TGTGCCAGCAGTTATGGGCTAGCCGCATTGGGGAATGAGCAGTTCTTC | CASSYGLAALGNEQFF
TRBD1 | TRBJ2-3 | . | TRBV19 | TGTGCCAGTAGTATCGGACAGGGATTCACAGATACGCAGTATTTT | CASSIGQGFTDTQYF
TRBD1 | TRBJ1-2 | few | TRBV3-1 | TGTGCCAGCAGCCAATCAGACAGGGCTGGCTACACCTTC | CASSQSDRAGYTF
TRBD1 | TRBJ1-1 | . | TRBV12-3/TRBV12-4 | TGTGCCAGCAGGATAGACAGGGTGAACACTGAAGCTTTCTTT | CASRIDRVNTEAFF
TRBD2 | TRBJ2-2 | few | TRBV5-1 | TGCGCCAGCAGCTTGGCGCGGGAGAGCACCGGGGAGCTGTTTTTT | CASSLARESTGELFF
TRBD2 | TRBJ2-3 | . | TRBV4-1 | TGCGCCAGCAGGATCGGAGCGGGATTCGCAGATACGCAGTATTTT | CASRIGAGFADTQYF
TRBD2 | TRBJ2-1 | . | TRBV6-2/TRBV6-3 | TGTGCCAGCACTATAGGCCGGACTAGCGGCAGTCCCAATGAGCAGTTCTTC | CASTIGRTSGSPNEQFF
. | TRBJ1-5 | . | TRBV27 | TGTGCCAGCAGTTTACTTCCCCTCACAAGAAACCAGCCCCAGCATTTT | CASSLLPLTRNQPQHF
TRBD2 | TRBJ2-7 | few | TRBV7-3 | TGTGCCAGCAGCTCGCAAGCGGGAATGGGCTACGAGCAGTACTTC | CASSSQAGMGYEQYF
. | TRBJ2-7 | . | TRBV7-8 | TGTGCCAGCAGCCATTCGACAGAGAGACCCTACGAGCAGTACTTC | CASSHSTERPYEQYF
TRBD1 | TRBJ1-4 | few | TRBV28 | TGTGCCAGCAGTCGCACAGGGGTTGGCGAAAAACTGTTTTTT | CASSRTGVGEKLFF
TRBD1 | TRBJ2-7 | few | TRBV5-5 | TGTGCCAGCAGTCGAACCGGGACAGGCCCCTCCGGGCAGTACTTC | CASSRTGTGPSGQYF
TRBD2 | TRBJ2-3 | few | TRBV6-5 | TGTGCCAGCAGTTACTCGCAAGCAGCGGGAGGGCCTTTTGCAGATACGCAGTATTTT | CASSYSQAAGGPFADTQYF
. | TRBJ2-4 | many | TRBV27 | TGTGCCAGCAAAAGAGGGAACATTCAGTACTTC | CASKRGNIQYF
. | TRBJ2-2 | . | TRBV6-2/TRBV6-3 | TGTGCCAGCAACCTCGGAGGGACAAAGCAGAACACCGGGGAGCTGTTTTTT | CASNLGGTKQNTGELFF
. | TRBJ2-1 | . | TRBV20-1 | TGCAGTCTAGGCCGGGAGAGGTACAATGAGCAGTTCTTC | CSLGRERYNEQFF
TRBD1 | TRBJ2-2 | . | TRBV2 | TGTGCCAGCAGTGAAGGCAGGGGGCCCGGGGAGCTGTTTTTT | CASSEGRGPGELFF
. | TRBJ2-5 | few | TRBV7-2 | TGTGCCAGCAGCCGAAGTCTAAACCAAGAGACCCAGTACTTC | CASSRSLNQETQYF
. | TRBJ2-4 | . | TRBV5-1 | TGCGCCAGCAGCTTGGAGGGAATGGAAAACATTCAGTACTTC | CASSLEGMENIQYF
. | TRBJ2-7 | . | TRBV30 | TGTGCCGCTAGACCGGAAAGGGGGGAGCGCTACAACTACGAGCAGTACTTC | CAARPERGERYNYEQYF
. | TRBJ2-3 | . | TRBV19 | TGTGCCGTCCGGGCCATCAGCAGAGATACGCAGTATTTT | CAVRAISRDTQYF
TRBD1 | TRBJ2-7 | . | TRBV3-1 | TGTGCCAGCAGCCACTGGGACAGGCTAGGCGAGCAGTACTTC | CASSHWDRLGEQYF
TRBD2 | TRBJ2-5 | few | TRBV28 | TGTGCCAGCATGGGACTAGCAAGAGAGACCCAGTACTTC | CASMGLARETQYF
. | TRBJ2-1 | few | TRBV9 | TGTGCCAGCAGCCCCTCCGGCGGGCGCCATGAGCAGTTCTTC | CASSPSGGRHEQFF
. | TRBJ2-7 | . | TRBV7-2 | TGTGCCAGCAGCTTAGCCGGGGATGTCTACGAGCAGTACTTC | CASSLAGDVYEQYF
. | TRBJ2-7 | few | TRBV5-1 | TGCGCCAGCAGCTTGGCCAAACACAGGGACGGCGAGCAGTACTTC | CASSLAKHRDGEQYF
. | TRBJ2-1 | few | TRBV5-1 | TGCGCCAGCAGCTTACGGGAGCTAAACAATGAGCAGTTCTTC | CASSLRELNNEQFF
TRBD1 | TRBJ1-4 | . | TRBV9 | TGTGCCAGCAGCCCTTCGGGACAGGGGAATGAAAAACTGTTTTTT | CASSPSGQGNEKLFF
TRBD2 | TRBJ2-1 | . | TRBV5-1 | TGCGCCAGCAGCTTGGAGGCTAGCGGGACCGGCAATGAGCAGTTCTTC | CASSLEASGTGNEQFF
. | TRBJ2-1 | . | TRBV9 | TGTGCCAGCAGCGTAGGAGCAGAGGGATATGAGCAGTTCTTC | CASSVGAEGYEQFF
TRBD2 | TRBJ2-1 | . | TRBV20-1 | TGCAGTGCCACACTAGCGGGAGCGAACAATGAGCAGTTCTTC | CSATLAGANNEQFF
. | TRBJ2-7 | many | TRBV7-2 | TGTGCCAGCAGCCGGCCGAACTCCTACGAGCAGTACTTC | CASSRPNSYEQYF
. | TRBJ1-1 | . | TRBV5-6 | TGTGCCAGCAGACAACAGGGGAACACTGAAGCTTTCTTT | CASRQQGNTEAFF
. | TRBJ2-5 | . | TRBV9 | TGTGCCAGCAGCGTAGGAGCAGGGCCAGAGACCCAGTACTTC | CASSVGAGPETQYF
TRBD2 | TRBJ2-3 | few | TRBV6-1 | TGTGCCAGCGGGAAGAGCGGGAGTCCAGATACGCAGTATTTT | CASGKSGSPDTQYF
TRBD2 | TRBJ2-1 | few | TRBV24-1 | TGTGCCACCAGTGATCCTGGAGTAGCGGGAGGGCCTAAGCAGTTCTTC | CATSDPGVAGGPKQFF
. | TRBJ2-5 | few | TRBV28 | TGTGCCAGCAGGGAGGGACAGCGAGGCACCCAGTACTTC | CASREGQRGTQYF
. | TRBJ2-1 | . | TRBV5-1 | TGCGCCAGCAGCTTGGATTTGCGGCTAAGCTCCTACAATGAGCAGTTCTTC | CASSLDLRLSSYNEQFF
. | TRBJ2-7 | . | TRBV6-2/TRBV6-3 | TGTGCCAGCAGCTTCTCTATTTCCGGGACGGGTCTATACGAGCAGTACTTC | CASSFSISGTGLYEQYF